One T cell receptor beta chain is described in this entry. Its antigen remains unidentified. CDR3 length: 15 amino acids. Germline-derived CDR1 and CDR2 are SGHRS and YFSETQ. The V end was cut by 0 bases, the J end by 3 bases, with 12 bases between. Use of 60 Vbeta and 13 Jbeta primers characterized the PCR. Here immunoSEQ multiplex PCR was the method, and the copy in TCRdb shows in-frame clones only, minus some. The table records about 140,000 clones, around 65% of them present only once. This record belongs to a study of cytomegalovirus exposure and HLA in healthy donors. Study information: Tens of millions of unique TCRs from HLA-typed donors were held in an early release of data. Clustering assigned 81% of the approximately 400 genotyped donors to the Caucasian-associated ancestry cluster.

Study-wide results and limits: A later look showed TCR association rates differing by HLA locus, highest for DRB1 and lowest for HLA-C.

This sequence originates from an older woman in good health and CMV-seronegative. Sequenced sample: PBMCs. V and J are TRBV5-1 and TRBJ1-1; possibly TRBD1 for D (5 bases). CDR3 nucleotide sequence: TGCGCCAGCAGCTTGGGGGCAGGGTTCGACACTGAAGCTTTCTTT. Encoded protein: CASSLGAGFDTEAFF.